The 5 T cell receptor beta chains in this list originate from one sample, sequenced in a study of technical replicates of blood from a handful of donors. This table comes from immunoSEQ multiplex PCR, and its TCRdb copy is limited to in-frame clones, with some not included. The sample holds about 97,000 clones; around 96% are singletons and the top ten take under 0.45%. What was sequenced was T cells isolated from PBMCs. The receptors were gathered from a human donor in good health.

The rearrangement links TRBV6-6 to TRBJ2-3; 7 bases are a match to TRBD2. The CDR3 length is 15 residues. The germline gives CDR1 MNHNY, CDR2 SVGAGI (reference sequence). V lost 5 bases, J lost 0 bases, and 5 bases stayed unmatched. The CDR3 is CASSLTGGSTDTQYF. DNA for the CDR3: TGTGCCAGCAGTCTAACGGGGGGAAGCACAGATACGCAGTATTTT.

This clone was seen a single time. The chain employs TRBV7-7 and TRBJ2-5, with TRBD1 as a possible D gene (6 bases). The CDR3 has 13 residues. Trimming shortened V by 5 bases and J by 3 bases, and 10 bases separated the two germline ends. Germline loops: CDR1 SSHAT, CDR2 FNYEAQ (reference sequence). The CDR3 protein is CASSQDRKETQYF. CDR3 bases: TGTGCCAGCAGCCAGGACAGAAAAGAGACCCAGTACTTC.

This chain connects TRBV28 to TRBJ2-1; D is perhaps TRBD1 (5 bases). The CDR3 has 12 residues. Looked up from germline, CDR1 is MDHEN and CDR2 is SYDVKM. The V gene lost 6 bases and the J gene lost 6 bases, with 9 bases spanning the gap. As DNA, the CDR3 is TGTGCCAGCAGAATCAGGGTCAATGAGCAGTTCTTC. Amino acids: CASRIRVNEQFF. The full variable domain, in which reference TRBV28 and TRBJ2-1 provide the parts outside the CDR3, is DVKVTQSSRYLVKRTGEKVFLECVQDMDHENMFWYRQDPGLGLRLIYFSYDVKMKEKGDIPEGYSVSREKKERFSLILESASTNQTSMYLCASRIRVNEQFFGPGTRLTVL.

The genes are TRBV5-1 and TRBJ1-1; D gene unclear. Trimming removed 4 bases at V and 4 bases at J, with 14 bases between. Germline assignment: CDR1 SGHRS and CDR2 YFSETQ. This CDR3 spans 14 amino acids. The CDR3 DNA follows: TGCGCCAGCAGCCCGGACGGGAGTGGCACTGAAGCTTTCTTT. Protein: CASSPDGSGTEAFF.

A single count supports this clone. The chain couples TRBV27 to TRBJ2-7, with D perhaps TRBD2 (5 bases). CDR3 size: 14 residues. V was trimmed by 6 bases and J by 4 bases, leaving 16 bases between them. Germline V lookup: CDR1 MNHEY, CDR2 SMNVEV (reference sequence). DNA for the CDR3: TGTGCCAGCAGCGAGGGCATTGCCCATTACGAGCAGTACTTC. Translation: CASSEGIAHYEQYF.